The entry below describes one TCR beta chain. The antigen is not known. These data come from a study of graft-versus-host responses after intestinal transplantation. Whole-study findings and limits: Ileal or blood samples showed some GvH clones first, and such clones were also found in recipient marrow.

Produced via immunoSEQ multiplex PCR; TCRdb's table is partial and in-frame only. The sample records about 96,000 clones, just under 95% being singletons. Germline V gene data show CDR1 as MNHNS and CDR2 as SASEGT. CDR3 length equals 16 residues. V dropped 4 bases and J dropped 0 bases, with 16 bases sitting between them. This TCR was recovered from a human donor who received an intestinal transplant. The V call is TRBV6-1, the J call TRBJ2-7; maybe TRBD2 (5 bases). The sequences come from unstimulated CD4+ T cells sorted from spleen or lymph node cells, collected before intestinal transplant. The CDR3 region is CASSGHRRQSSYEQYF. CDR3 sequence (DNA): TGTGCCAGCAGTGGCCATAGGAGGCAGAGCTCCTACGAGCAGTACTTC.